This T cell receptor beta chain was sequenced in a study of cytomegalovirus exposure and HLA in healthy donors. PCR was performed using 60 Vbeta and 13 Jbeta primers. Assay used: immunoSEQ multiplex PCR; TCRdb lists only in-frame clones, some missing. This table has approximately 170,000 clones, around three quarters appearing once. This CDR3 has 17 residues. The V and J ends lost 0 bases and 7 bases respectively, with 22 bases between them. The germline V gene has CDR1 SGDLS and CDR2 YYNGEE. Sequencing was carried out using PBMCs. The clonotype was recovered from a woman in her fifties or sixties in good health and CMV-seronegative. The chain combines TRBV9 with TRBJ1-1, with D perhaps TRBD1 (5 bases). Here the CDR3 DNA reads TGTGCCAGCAGCGTAGGCGGGGCAGGGAGCTTTTCGAATGAAGCTTTCTTT. Residues: CASSVGGAGSFSNEAFF.